The clone carrying this T cell receptor (beta chain) appeared many times. Antigen: not known. V was cut by 6 bases and J by 4 bases, with 11 bases left in between. Germline V gene data show CDR1 as MNHEY and CDR2 as SVGAGI. The CDR3 extends over 13 amino acids. Between about 17 and 34 mg of unsorted bulk tissue served as the source from which RNA and DNA were co-extracted. The investigators made TCR beta cDNA from approximately 510 ng total RNA, using a constant-region primer. Three nested multiplex PCR rounds, a slightly modified ARM-PCR method, built the TCR beta libraries. Investigators reported that the first two PCR rounds, at roughly 11 cycles each, used TRBV1-TRBV30 forward primers with a C-beta reverse primer. TCRdb independently ran MiXCR on the multiplex PCR reads; one entry per CDR3 protein. The table lists roughly 86,000 distinct CDR3 sequences, approximately 68% of them singletons. The data belong to a study of tumor-infiltrating lymphocytes in primary liver carcinoma. Turning to the study itself: The study enrolled male and female patients aged 30 to 69 years.

Overall study findings and caveats: The 250 largest clones made up significantly more of tumor than blood repertoires (p = 0.039). Tumor region pairs overlapped more than did tumor-adjacent and tumor-blood pairs.

The rearrangement links TRBV6-5 to TRBJ2-3, with D maybe TRBD1 (6 bases). Sequencing input: tumor-adjacent normal liver tissue. The receptor was derived from a middle-aged man with primary liver carcinoma and hepatitis B virus infection. The DNA of the CDR3 is TGTGCCAGCAGCCCAGGGGTCTCAGATACGCAGTATTTT. This gives the protein CASSPGVSDTQYF.